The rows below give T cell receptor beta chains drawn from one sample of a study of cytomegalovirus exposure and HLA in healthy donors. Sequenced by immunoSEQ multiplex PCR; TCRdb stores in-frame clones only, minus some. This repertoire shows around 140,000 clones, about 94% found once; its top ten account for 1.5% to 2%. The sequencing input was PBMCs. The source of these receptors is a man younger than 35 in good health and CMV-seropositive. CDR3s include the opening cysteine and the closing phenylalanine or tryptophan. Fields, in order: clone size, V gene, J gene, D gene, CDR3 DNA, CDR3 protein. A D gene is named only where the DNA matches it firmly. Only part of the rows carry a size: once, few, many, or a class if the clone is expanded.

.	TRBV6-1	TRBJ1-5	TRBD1	TGTGCCAGCAGTGAAGGGAGGGGGCGCATGTCTCAGCCCCAGCATTTT	CASSEGRGRMSQPQHF
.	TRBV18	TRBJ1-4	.	TGTGCCAGCACCAGGGGCGGGAATGAAAAACTGTTTTTT	CASTRGGNEKLFF
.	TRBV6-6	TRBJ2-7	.	TGTGCCAGCAGTTACGAACGGGACTACGAGCAGTACTTC	CASSYERDYEQYF
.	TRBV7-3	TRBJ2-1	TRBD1	TGTGCCAGCAGCTTAATGGGGACAGCACCTTACAATGAGCAGTTCTTC	CASSLMGTAPYNEQFF
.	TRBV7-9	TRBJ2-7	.	TGTGCCAGCAGCTCCGGGACTGTCGAGCAGTACTTC	CASSSGTVEQYF
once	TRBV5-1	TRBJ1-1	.	TGCGCCAGCGTCTCGGGGGGGCCTGCGAACACTGAAGCTTTCTTT	CASVSGGPANTEAFF
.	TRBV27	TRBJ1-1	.	TGTGCCAGCAGTTTCAGGGGTAGCATGAACACTGAAGCTTTCTTT	CASSFRGSMNTEAFF
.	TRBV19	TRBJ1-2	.	TGTGCCAGTAGTACCCTTAACTATGGCTACACCTTC	CASSTLNYGYTF
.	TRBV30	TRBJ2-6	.	TGTGCCTGGAATAGGGGCTCTGGGGCCAACGTCCTGACTTTC	CAWNRGSGANVLTF
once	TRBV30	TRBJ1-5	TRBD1	TGTGCCTGGAGTGTAGGGGGAACAGGGGGTCAGCCCCAGCATTTT	CAWSVGGTGGQPQHF
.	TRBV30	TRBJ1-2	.	TGTGCCTGGACGCCCGTGTGGGGGGGAAACTATGGCTACACCTTC	CAWTPVWGGNYGYTF
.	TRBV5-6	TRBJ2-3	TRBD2	TGTGCCAGCAGCCGTTTCGGGACTAGCGCAGATACGCAGTATTTT	CASSRFGTSADTQYF
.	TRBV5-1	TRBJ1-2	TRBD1	TGCGCCAGCAGCTTACCGGGACAGAATTCCTATGGCTACACCTTC	CASSLPGQNSYGYTF
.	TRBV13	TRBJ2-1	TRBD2	TGTGCCAGCAGCTTAGCGGGAGGATCCGTAGATGAGCAGTTCTTC	CASSLAGGSVDEQFF
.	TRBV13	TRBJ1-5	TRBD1	TGTGCCAGCAGCTTAGGGACAGGGGACAATCAGCCCCAGCATTTT	CASSLGTGDNQPQHF
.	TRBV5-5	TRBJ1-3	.	TGTGCCAGCAGCTTGGAAGGAGTCCCGCACTCTGGAAACACCATATATTTT	CASSLEGVPHSGNTIYF
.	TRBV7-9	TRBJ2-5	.	TGTGCCAGCAGCTTGAACAGTCAAGAGACCCAGTACTTC	CASSLNSQETQYF
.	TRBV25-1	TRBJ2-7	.	TGTGCCAGCAGTGAATTATACACAGGGACCGAGCAGTACTTC	CASSELYTGTEQYF
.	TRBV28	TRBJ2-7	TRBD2	TGTGCCAGCAGTTCCCTAGCGGGAGGCTCCTACGAGCAGTACTTC	CASSSLAGGSYEQYF
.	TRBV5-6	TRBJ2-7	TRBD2	TGTGCCAGCAGCTTGTGGACTAGTTCCTACGAGCAGTACTTC	CASSLWTSSYEQYF